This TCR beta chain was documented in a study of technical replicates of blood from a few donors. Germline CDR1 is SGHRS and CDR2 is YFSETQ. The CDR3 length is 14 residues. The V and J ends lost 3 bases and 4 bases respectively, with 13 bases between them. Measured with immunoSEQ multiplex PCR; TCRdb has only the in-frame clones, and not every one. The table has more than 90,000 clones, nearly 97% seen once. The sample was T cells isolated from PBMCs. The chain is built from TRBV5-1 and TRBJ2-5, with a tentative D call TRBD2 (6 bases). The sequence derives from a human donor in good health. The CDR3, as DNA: TGCGCCAGCAGCTACGGGACTGGGGTAGAGACCCAGTACTTC. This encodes CASSYGTGVETQYF.